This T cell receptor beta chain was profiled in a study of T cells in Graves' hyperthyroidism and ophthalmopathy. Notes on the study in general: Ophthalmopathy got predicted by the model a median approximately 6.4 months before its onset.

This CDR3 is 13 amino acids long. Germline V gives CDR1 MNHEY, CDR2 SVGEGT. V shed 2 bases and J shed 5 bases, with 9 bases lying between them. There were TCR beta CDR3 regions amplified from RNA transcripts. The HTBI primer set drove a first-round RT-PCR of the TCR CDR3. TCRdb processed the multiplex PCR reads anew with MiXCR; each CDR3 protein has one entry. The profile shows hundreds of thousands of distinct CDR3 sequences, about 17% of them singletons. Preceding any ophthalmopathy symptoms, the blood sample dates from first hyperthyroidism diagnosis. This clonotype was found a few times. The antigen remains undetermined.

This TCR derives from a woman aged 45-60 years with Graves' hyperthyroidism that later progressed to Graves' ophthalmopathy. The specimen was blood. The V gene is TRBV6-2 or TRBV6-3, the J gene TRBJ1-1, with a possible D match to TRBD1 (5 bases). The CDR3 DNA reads TGTGCCAGCAGTTACGGGAAGGGGACTGAAGCTTTCTTT. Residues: CASSYGKGTEAFF.